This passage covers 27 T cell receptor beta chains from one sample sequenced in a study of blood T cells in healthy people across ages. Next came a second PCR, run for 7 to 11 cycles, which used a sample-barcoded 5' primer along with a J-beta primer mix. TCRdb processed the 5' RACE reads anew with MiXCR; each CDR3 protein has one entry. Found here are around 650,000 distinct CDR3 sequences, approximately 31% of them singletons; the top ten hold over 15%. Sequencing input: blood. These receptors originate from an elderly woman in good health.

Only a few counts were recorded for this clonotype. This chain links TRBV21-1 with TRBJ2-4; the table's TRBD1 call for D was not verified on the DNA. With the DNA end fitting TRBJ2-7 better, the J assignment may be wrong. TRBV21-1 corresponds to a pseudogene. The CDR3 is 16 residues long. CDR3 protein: CASSKWGGRGSHEQYF. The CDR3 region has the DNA TGTGCCAGCAGCAAATGGGGGGGTAGAGGCTCCCACGAGCAGTACTTC.

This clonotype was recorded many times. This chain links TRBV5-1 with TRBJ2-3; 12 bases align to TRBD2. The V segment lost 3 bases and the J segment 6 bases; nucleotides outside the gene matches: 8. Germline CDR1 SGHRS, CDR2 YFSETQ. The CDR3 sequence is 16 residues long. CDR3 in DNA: TGCGCCAGCAGCTCAACACTAGCGGGGGGTTCGGATACGCAGTATTTT. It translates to CASSSTLAGGSDTQYF.

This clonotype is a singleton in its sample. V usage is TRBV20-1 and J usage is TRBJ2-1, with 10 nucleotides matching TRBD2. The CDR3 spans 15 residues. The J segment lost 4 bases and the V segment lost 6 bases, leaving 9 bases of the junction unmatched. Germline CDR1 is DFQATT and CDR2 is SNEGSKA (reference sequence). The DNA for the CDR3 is TGCAGTGCATCGCCGACTAGCGGGTTTTACAATGAGCAGTTCTTC. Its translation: CSASPTSGFYNEQFF.

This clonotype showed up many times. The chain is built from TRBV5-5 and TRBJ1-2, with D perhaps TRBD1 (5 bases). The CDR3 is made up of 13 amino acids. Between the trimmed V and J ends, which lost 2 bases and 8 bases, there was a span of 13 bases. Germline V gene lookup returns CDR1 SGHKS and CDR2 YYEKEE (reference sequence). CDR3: CASSFGQGQGYTF. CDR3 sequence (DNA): TGTGCCAGCAGCTTCGGGCAGGGCCAAGGCTACACCTTC. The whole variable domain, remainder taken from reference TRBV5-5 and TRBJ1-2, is DAGVTQSPTHLIKTRGQQVTLRCSPISGHKSVSWYQQVLGQGPQFIFQYYEKEERGRGNFPDRFSARQFPNYSSELNVNALLLGDSALYLCASSFGQGQGYTFGSGTRLTVV.

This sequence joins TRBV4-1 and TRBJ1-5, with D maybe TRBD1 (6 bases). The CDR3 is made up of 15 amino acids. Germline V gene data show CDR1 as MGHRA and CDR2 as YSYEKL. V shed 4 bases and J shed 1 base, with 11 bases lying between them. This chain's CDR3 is CASSPGGLSNQPQHF. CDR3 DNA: TGCGCCAGCAGCCCCGGGGGGCTAAGCAATCAGCCCCAGCATTTT.

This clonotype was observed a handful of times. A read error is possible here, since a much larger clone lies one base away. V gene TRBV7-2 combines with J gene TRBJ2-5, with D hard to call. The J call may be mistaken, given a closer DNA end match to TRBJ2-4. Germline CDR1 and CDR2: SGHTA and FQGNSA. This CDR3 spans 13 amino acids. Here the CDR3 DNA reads TGTGCCAGCAGTGAGTCCAATAAAAACATTCAGTACTTC. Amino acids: CASSESNKNIQYF.

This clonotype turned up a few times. Written as DNA, the CDR3 is TGCGCCAGCAGCTTGAACACGGATTACACTGAAGCTTTCTTT. This codes for CASSLNTDYTEAFF. The V and J genes are TRBV5-1 and TRBJ1-1; D gene uncertain. This CDR3 contains 14 residues. Trimming shortened V by 1 base and J by 3 bases, and 10 bases separated the two germline ends. Germline V lookup: CDR1 SGHRS, CDR2 YFSETQ.

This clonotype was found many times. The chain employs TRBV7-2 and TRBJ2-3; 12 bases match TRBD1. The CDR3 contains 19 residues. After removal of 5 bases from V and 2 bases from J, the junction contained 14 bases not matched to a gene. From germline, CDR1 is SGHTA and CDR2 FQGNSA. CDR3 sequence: CASSRGRDRGLRYTDTQYF. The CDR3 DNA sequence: TGTGCCAGCAGCCGGGGGCGGGACAGGGGGCTTAGATACACAGATACGCAGTATTTT. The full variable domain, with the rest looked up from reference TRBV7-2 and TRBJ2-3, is GAGVSQSPSNKVTEKGKDVELRCDPISGHTALYWYRQSLGQGLEFLIYFQGNSAPDKSGLPSDRFSAERTGGSVSTLTIQRTQQEDSAVYLCASSRGRDRGLRYTDTQYFGPGTRLTVL.

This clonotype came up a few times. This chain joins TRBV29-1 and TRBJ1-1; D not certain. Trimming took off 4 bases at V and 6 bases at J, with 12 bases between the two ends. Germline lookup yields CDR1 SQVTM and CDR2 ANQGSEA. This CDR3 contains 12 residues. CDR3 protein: CSVVPGVAEAFF. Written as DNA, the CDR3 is TGCAGCGTTGTCCCCGGGGTGGCTGAAGCTTTCTTT. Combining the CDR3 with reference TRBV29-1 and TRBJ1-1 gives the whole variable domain SAVISQKPSRDICQRGTSLTIQCQVDSQVTMMFWYRQQPGQSLTLIATANQGSEATYESGFVIDKFPISRPNLTFSTLTVSNMSPEDSSIYLCSVVPGVAEAFFGQGTRLTVV.

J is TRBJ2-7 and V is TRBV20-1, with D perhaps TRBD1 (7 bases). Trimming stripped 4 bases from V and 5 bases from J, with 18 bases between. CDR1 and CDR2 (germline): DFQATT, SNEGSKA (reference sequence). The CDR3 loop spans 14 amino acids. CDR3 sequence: CSAKEGAGGNEQYF. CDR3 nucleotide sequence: TGCAGTGCTAAGGAGGGGGCTGGGGGGAACGAGCAGTACTTC.

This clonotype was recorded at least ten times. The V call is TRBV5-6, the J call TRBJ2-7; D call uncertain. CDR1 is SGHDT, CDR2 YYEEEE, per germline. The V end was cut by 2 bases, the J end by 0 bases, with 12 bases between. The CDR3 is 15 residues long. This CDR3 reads CASSFQVVSSYEQYF. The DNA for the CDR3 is TGTGCCAGCAGCTTTCAGGTGGTCTCCTCCTACGAGCAGTACTTC. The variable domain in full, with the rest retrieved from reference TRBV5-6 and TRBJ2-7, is DAGVTQSPTHLIKTRGQQVTLRCSPKSGHDTVSWYQQALGQGPQFIFQYYEEEERQRGNFPDRFSGHQFPNYSSELNVNALLLGDSALYLCASSFQVVSSYEQYFGPGTRLTVT.

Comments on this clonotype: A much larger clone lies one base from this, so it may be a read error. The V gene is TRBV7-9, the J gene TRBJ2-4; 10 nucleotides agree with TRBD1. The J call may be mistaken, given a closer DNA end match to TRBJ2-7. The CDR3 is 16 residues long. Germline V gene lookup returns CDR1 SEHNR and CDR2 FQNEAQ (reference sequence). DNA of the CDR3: TGTGTCAGCAGCGGCGGACAGGGGGTTGGAGGGTACGAGCAGTACTTC. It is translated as CVSSGGQGVGGYEQYF.

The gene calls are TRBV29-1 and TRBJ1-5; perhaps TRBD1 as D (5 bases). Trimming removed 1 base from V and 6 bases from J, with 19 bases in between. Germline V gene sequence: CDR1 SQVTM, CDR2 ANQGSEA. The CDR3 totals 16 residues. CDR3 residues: CSVEALGGGNGQPQHF. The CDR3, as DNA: TGCAGCGTTGAAGCCCTGGGGGGGGGTAACGGTCAGCCCCAGCATTTT.

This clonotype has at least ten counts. The CDR3 reads CSAREGRETQYF. In DNA, the CDR3 is TGCAGTGCTAGGGAGGGTCGCGAGACCCAGTACTTC. J is TRBJ2-5 and V is TRBV20-1, with a weak D call TRBD2 (6 bases). The CDR3 consists of 12 residues. With 3 bases removed from V and 5 bases from J, the gap between germline ends came to 10 bases. The V gene's germline CDR1 is DFQATT and CDR2 SNEGSKA (reference sequence).

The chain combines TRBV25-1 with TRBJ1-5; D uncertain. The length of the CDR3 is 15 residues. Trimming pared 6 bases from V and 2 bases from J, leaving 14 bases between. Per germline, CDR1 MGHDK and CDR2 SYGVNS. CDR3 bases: TGTGCCAGCAGCGAGCGGGGATCGGGCAATCAGCCCCAGCATTTT. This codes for CASSERGSGNQPQHF.

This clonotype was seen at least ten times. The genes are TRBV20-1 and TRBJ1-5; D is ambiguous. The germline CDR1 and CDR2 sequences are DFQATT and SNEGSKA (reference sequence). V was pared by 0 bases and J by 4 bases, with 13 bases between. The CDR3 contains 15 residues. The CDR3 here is CSARDFKGGNQPQHF. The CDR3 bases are TGCAGTGCTAGAGATTTTAAGGGAGGGAATCAGCCCCAGCATTTT.

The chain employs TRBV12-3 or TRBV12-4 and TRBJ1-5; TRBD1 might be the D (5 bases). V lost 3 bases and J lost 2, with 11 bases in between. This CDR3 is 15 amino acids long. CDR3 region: CASSFTGGGNQPQHF. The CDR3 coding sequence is TGTGCCAGCAGTTTTACGGGAGGGGGCAATCAGCCCCAGCATTTT.

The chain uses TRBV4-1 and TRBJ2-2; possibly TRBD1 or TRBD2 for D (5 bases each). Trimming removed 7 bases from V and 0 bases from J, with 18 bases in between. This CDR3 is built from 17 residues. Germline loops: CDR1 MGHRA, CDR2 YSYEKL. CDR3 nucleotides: TGCGCCAGCACAAACAGCGCCGGGGCTTCGAACACCGGGGAGCTGTTTTTT. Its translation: CASTNSAGASNTGELFF.

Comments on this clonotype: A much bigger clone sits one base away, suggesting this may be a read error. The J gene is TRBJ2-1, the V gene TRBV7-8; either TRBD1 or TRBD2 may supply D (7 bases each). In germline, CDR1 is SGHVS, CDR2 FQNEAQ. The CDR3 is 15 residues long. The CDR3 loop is CASSLGQGGGNGQFF. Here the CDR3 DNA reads TGTGCCAGCAGCTTAGGACAGGGAGGGGGCAATGGGCAGTTCTTC.

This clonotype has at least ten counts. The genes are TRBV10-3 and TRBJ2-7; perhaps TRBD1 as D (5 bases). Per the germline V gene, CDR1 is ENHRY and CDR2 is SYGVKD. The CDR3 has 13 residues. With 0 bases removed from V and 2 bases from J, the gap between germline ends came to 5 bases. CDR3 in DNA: TGTGCCATCAGTGAGTCGACAGCCTACGAGCAGTACTTC. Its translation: CAISESTAYEQYF.

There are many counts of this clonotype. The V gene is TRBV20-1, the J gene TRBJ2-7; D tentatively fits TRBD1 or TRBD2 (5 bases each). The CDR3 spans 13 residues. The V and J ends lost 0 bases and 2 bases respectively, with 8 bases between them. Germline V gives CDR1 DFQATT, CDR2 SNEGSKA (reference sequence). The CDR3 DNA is TGCAGTGCTAGAGATACGGGGCCCTACGAGCAGTACTTC. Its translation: CSARDTGPYEQYF.

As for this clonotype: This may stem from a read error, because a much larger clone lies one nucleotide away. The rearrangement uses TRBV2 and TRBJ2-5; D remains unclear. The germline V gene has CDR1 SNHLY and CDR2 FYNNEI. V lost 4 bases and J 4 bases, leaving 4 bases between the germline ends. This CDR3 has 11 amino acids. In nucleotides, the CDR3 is TGTGCCAGCAGTGCCTTAGAGACCCAGTACTTC. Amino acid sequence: CASSALETQYF.

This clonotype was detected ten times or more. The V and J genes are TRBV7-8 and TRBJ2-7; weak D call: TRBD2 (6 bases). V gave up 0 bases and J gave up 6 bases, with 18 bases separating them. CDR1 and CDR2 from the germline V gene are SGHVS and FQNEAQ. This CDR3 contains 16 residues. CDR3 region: CASSLATLEGKSEQYF. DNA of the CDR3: TGTGCCAGCAGCTTAGCCACCCTGGAGGGGAAGAGCGAGCAGTACTTC.

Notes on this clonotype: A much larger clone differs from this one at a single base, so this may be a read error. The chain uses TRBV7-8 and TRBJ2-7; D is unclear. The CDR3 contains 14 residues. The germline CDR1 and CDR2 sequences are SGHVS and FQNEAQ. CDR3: CANSSRSNSYEQYF. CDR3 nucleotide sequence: TGTGCCAACAGCTCCCGGAGTAACTCCTACGAGCAGTACTTC.

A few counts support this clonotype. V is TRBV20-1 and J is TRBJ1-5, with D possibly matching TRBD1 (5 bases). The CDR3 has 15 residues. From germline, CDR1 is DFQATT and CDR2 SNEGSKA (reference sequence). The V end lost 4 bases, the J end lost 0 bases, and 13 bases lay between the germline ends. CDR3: CSAKRGGNSNQPQHF. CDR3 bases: TGCAGTGCTAAAAGGGGCGGTAATAGCAATCAGCCCCAGCATTTT.

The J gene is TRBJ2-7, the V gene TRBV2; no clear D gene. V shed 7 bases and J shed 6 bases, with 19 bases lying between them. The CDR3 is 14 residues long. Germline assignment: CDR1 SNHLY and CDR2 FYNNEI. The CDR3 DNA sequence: TGTGCCAGCACCCGAGATCCAGGAATTGGCGAGCAGTACTTC. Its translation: CASTRDPGIGEQYF.

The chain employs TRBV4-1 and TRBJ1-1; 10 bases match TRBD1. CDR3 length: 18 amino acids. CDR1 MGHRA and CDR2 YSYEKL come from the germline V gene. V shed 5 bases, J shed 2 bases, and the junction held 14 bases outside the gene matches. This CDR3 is CASSSIARDRGSNTEAFF. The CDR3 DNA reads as TGCGCCAGCAGCTCCATCGCCCGGGACAGGGGTTCCAACACTGAAGCTTTCTTT.